This TCR beta chain emerged from a study of shared clonotypes between healthy human individuals (dated by TCRdb to between 2020 and 2021). For the wider study: The cohort included three men and a couple of women between 18 and 49 years of age. For each donor, CD4 naive and CD4 memory were each given three plates, CD8 naive was given two plates, and CD8 memory was given one plate. The study deeply sequenced blood TCR repertoires of about 5 healthy adults to estimate repertoire size and the extent of clonotype sharing between individuals. To increase sequencing depth and limit assay-specific biases, different laboratories used diverse techniques to prepare libraries and sequence TCR repertoires. Each donor's leukapheresis produced roughly between about 0.85 and 10 billion PBMCs.

The junction shows trimming of 3 bases on V and 5 bases on J, and the gene matches do not reach 7 bases of it. CDR1 and CDR2, per the germline V gene, are MNHEY and SVGAGI. The CDR3 holds 15 amino acids from the cysteine to the phenylalanine. Only CDR3 DNA remains: 45 bases, in frame from the first base. General study outcomes and caveats: Higher generation probabilities were observed for clonotypes shared by all four sorted-subset donors than for non-shared clonotypes. Larger estimated clonotype richness was generally found for naive subsets than for memory subsets. Rarefaction of sorted-subset datasets indicated incomplete sequencing despite the large sequencing depth. Pairwise subsampling indicated that sequencing depth was expected to affect the degree of clonotype sharing among donors. Sampling was restricted to blood, and TCR repertoires in tissue are likely to differ from TCR repertoires in blood. About 5% of naive CD4, around 3.5% of naive CD8, about 2.4% of memory CD4, and about 0.4% of memory CD8 clonotypes were shared across several donors. The genetic and exposure-history diversity represented was limited by the small number of donors.

Worth noting for this clone: Its antigen has not been determined. No base quality information exists; no much larger clone differs at one position.

TCR CDR3 regions were amplified from genomic DNA by multiplex PCR using the deep immunoSEQ assay. Genomic DNA extracted from each cell subset was distributed evenly over all wells of several immunoSEQ 96-well plates, and each plate served as one replicate. For sorted subsets, roughly 200 ng genomic DNA, equal to 30,000 to 35,000 T cell genomes, was loaded into each replicate PCR. The purified libraries were quantified using a Qubit 3.0 fluorometer, sized with a Bioanalyzer 2100, and then quantified again using the KAPA Library Quantification kit. A separate single-read 150-cycle Illumina NextSeq 550 flow cell was used to sequence each immunoSEQ 96-well plate. The paper's processing steps were these. Because the immunoSEQ output held only junctional sequences and lacked quality scores, the filtering could not match the filtering applied to full-length reads. Sequences were annotated with PyIR, a Python wrapper for IgBLAST v1.9, using IMGT germline references to assign V/J genes and CDR3. Reads were filtered out if the reads had weak V/J assignments (E-value above 1e-6), no CDR3, stop codons, out-of-frame junctions, or ambiguous translated residues. V3J clonotypes were defined as sequences sharing the same inferred V gene, J gene, and CDR3 amino acid sequence. Percentage overlap between repertoires was computed as shared unique clonotypes divided by the size of the smaller repertoire. Richness of each repertoire was evaluated using RTK rarefaction, the Chao1 estimator, and Recon v2.1 estimates of unobserved clonotypes. OLGA was used to compute generation probabilities for all TCRbeta clonotypes that the gDNA method yielded from a few donors. TCRdb carries this immuneACCESS record with in-frame sequences only. Its versions omit some clonotypes, under half of them owing to an unresolved V gene in the studies checked, with the rest unexplained. The DNA gave D and trimming, while V, J and clone size come from that table. The sample data list more than 1.2 million clones, and just under 99% of these were observed just once. The ten largest clonotypes hold approximately 0.4% of the sample.

The donors were healthy, HIV-negative adults with no recently reported acute infections or vaccinations. Every donor was a Caucasian adult residing in Nashville, Tennessee, USA. CD4+ T cells were enriched by magnetic negative selection; naive cells were then positively selected on CD45RA, and the negative fraction formed the memory subset. Blood was obtained by leukapheresis, after which PBMCs were separated by Ficoll-Histopaque density gradient centrifugation and cryopreserved in liquid nitrogen vapor phase. Purity and quantity of every magnetically sorted T cell population were checked by analytical flow cytometry. Genomic DNA was isolated from every sorted fraction and measured by UV absorbance on a Nanodrop 2000c.

The rearranged chain carries TRBV6-5 and TRBJ2-1; a stretch of 7 junction bases matches TRBD2. This receptor was obtained from a man younger than 40 in good health. Sequencing was done on a sample of naive CD4+ T cells sorted from blood. Interpreted using the paper, the cell subset or site label stands for: CD45RA+ positively selected. The CDR3 reads CASSYLLAGNNEQFF. The sequenced DNA is TGTGCCAGCAGTTATCTGTTAGCGGGTAACAATGAGCAGTTCTTC.